This is a list of T cell receptor beta chains from one sample in a study of cytomegalovirus exposure and HLA in healthy donors. The method was immunoSEQ multiplex PCR; TCRdb's version includes in-frame clones alone and lacks a portion of them. The data show under 250,000 clones, 75% to 80% seen once. The specimen sequenced was PBMCs. These receptors were taken from a male donor in good health and CMV-seronegative. Each CDR3 is given with its conserved first and last residue. The order of the fields is clone size, D gene, V gene, J gene, CDR3 protein, CDR3 DNA. The D gene is left open where the match is weak. The size of a clone is reported for some rows only, either as once, few or many, or as a class for expanded clones.

-	TRBD1	TRBV6-5	TRBJ1-1	CASSDRDPSTEAFF	TGTGCCAGCAGTGACAGGGATCCTTCCACTGAAGCTTTCTTT
-	TRBD1	TRBV11-2	TRBJ2-1	CASSLTGTGVPTEQFF	TGTGCCAGCAGCCTAACCGGCACAGGGGTACCCACTGAGCAGTTCTTC
-	TRBD1	TRBV19	TRBJ1-5	CASSEGTENQPQHF	TGTGCCAGTAGTGAAGGGACAGAAAATCAGCCCCAGCATTTT
-	-	TRBV10-3	TRBJ2-1	CAISRENEQFF	TGTGCCATCAGCCGGGAAAATGAGCAGTTCTTC
-	TRBD1	TRBV19	TRBJ1-1	CASGRTGASF	TGTGCCAGTGGCCGGACAGGGGCCTCCTTT
-	-	TRBV2	TRBJ1-2	CASSDGGRSNYGYTF	TGTGCCAGCAGTGATGGTGGCAGGTCTAACTATGGCTACACCTTC
-	-	TRBV19	TRBJ1-1	CASSIRARSTEAFF	TGTGCCAGTAGTATACGTGCTCGGAGCACTGAAGCTTTCTTT
-	TRBD2	TRBV7-9	TRBJ2-3	CASRASPGLAGRSDTQYF	TGTGCCAGCAGGGCCAGCCCGGGACTAGCGGGAAGATCAGATACGCAGTATTTT
-	-	TRBV5-4	TRBJ2-1	CASSLVGRSSYNEQFF	TGTGCCAGCAGCTTGGTGGGGAGGAGCTCCTACAATGAGCAGTTCTTC
-	TRBD2	TRBV29-1	TRBJ2-3	CSVGLAGTDTQYF	TGCAGCGTTGGACTAGCAGGCACAGATACGCAGTATTTT
-	TRBD2	TRBV7-8	TRBJ2-7	CASSPGLGYEQYF	TGTGCCAGCAGCCCGGGACTAGGCTACGAGCAGTACTTC
-	-	TRBV27	TRBJ2-2	CASNAGTLNTGELFF	TGTGCCAGCAATGCCGGGACTTTGAACACCGGGGAGCTGTTTTTT
few	-	TRBV28	TRBJ1-1	CASSLSGQTPRAFF	TGTGCCAGCAGTCTCTCGGGACAAACTCCGCGGGCTTTCTTT
-	TRBD2	TRBV15	TRBJ2-1	CATSVPQRGPYNEQFF	TGTGCCACCAGCGTCCCCCAGCGGGGTCCCTACAATGAGCAGTTCTTC
-	-	TRBV28	TRBJ1-2	CASSPIGYGYTF	TGTGCCAGCAGTCCGATCGGCTATGGCTACACCTTC
few	-	TRBV7-8	TRBJ2-5	CASSSTGQETQYF	TGTGCCAGCAGCTCGACAGGCCAAGAGACCCAGTACTTC
once	-	TRBV6-4	TRBJ2-1	CASSDMAGFSYNEQFF	TGTGCCAGCAGTGATATGGCCGGGTTTTCCTACAATGAGCAGTTCTTC
-	TRBD1	TRBV27	TRBJ1-6	CASARTGGDSPLHF	TGTGCCAGCGCCCGGACAGGGGGAGATTCACCCCTCCACTTT
-	-	TRBV11-2	TRBJ2-7	CASSLGTVNEQYF	TGTGCCAGCAGCTTAGGGACAGTCAACGAGCAGTACTTC
-	TRBD1	TRBV19	TRBJ1-2	CASSTTGDGGYTF	TGTGCCAGTAGTACCACAGGGGATGGTGGCTACACCTTC
-	TRBD1	TRBV4-3	TRBJ1-4	CASSRRSSGGLNEKLFF	TGCGCCAGCAGCCGACGCTCCTCAGGGGGCCTTAATGAAAAACTGTTTTTT
-	-	TRBV6-6	TRBJ2-5	CASNNGGVMETQYF	TGTGCCAGCAACAACGGGGGAGTTATGGAGACCCAGTACTTC
-	-	TRBV7-2	TRBJ1-2	CASSLEYGDTSYGYTF	TGTGCCAGCAGCTTAGAGTATGGGGACACCTCCTATGGCTACACCTTC
-	-	TRBV27	TRBJ2-7	CASGSPYEQYF	TGTGCCAGCGGCTCGCCCTACGAGCAGTACTTC
-	TRBD1	TRBV19	TRBJ2-1	CASSPGGQTRDEQFF	TGTGCCAGTAGTCCAGGGGGTCAAACAAGGGATGAGCAGTTCTTC
-	TRBD1	TRBV27	TRBJ2-2	CASSMGTGGSNTGELFF	TGTGCCAGCAGTATGGGGACAGGGGGGTCGAACACCGGGGAGCTGTTTTTT
-	-	TRBV28	TRBJ1-2	CASSFRPGNIDGYTF	TGTGCCAGCAGTTTTCGTCCGGGAAACATCGATGGCTACACCTTC
once	TRBD1	TRBV23-1	TRBJ1-5	CASSHSDRYISNQPQHF	TGCGCCAGCAGTCACTCGGACAGGTACATAAGCAATCAGCCCCAGCATTTT
-	TRBD2	TRBV5-4	TRBJ2-1	CASSPAVWGGNEQFF	TGTGCCAGCAGCCCTGCGGTTTGGGGGGGGAATGAGCAGTTCTTC
-	-	TRBV2	TRBJ1-2	CASRIDQVLYTF	TGTGCCAGCCGAATTGACCAGGTCCTCTACACCTTC
-	TRBD2	TRBV6-1	TRBJ2-1	CAIGTSGRTYNEQFF	TGTGCCATCGGGACTAGCGGGAGGACCTACAATGAGCAGTTCTTC
-	-	TRBV28	TRBJ1-2	CALLIAHGYTF	TGTGCCTTGTTGATAGCTCATGGCTACACCTTC
-	-	TRBV28	TRBJ2-3	CASSFRFSKRRTDTQYF	TGTGCCAGCAGTTTCCGCTTTAGCAAGCGCCGCACAGATACGCAGTATTTT
-	TRBD1	TRBV18	TRBJ1-1	CASSLDRGANTEAFF	TGTGCCAGCTCACTCGACAGGGGGGCGAACACTGAAGCTTTCTTT
-	-	TRBV6-5	TRBJ1-1	CASSKGQLNTEAFF	TGTGCCAGCAGTAAAGGACAGTTGAACACTGAAGCTTTCTTT
-	-	TRBV28	TRBJ1-5	CASSLAPQHF	TGTGCCAGCAGCCTAGCTCCCCAGCATTTT
-	-	TRBV7-2	TRBJ2-1	CASSSPYSSYNEQFF	TGTGCCAGCAGCTCACCCTACAGCTCCTACAATGAGCAGTTCTTC